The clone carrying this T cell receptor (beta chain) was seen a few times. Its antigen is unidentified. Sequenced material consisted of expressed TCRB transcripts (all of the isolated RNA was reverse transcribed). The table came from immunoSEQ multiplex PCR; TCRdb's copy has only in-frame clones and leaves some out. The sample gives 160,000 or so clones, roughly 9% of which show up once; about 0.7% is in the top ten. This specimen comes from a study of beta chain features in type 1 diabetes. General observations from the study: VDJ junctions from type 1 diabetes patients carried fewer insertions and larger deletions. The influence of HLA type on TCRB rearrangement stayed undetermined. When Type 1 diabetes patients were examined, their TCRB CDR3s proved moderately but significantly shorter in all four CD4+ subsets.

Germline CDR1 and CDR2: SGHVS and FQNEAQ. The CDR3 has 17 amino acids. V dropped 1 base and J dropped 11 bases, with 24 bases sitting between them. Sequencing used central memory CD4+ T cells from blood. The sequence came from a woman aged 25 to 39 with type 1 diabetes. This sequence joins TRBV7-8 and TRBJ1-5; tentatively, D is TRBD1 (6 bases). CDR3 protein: CASSLEGESGALEAQHF. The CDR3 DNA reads TGTGCCAGCAGCTTAGAGGGGGAGTCAGGGGCGCTGGAGGCCCAGCATTTT.